What follows is one T cell receptor beta chain and its context. The antigen is unknown. This sample stems from a study of identical twins. Study-wide findings and caveats: Insertions ran lower in abundant cord blood beta clonotypes, though not in memory repertoires. Models came in too low on out-of-frame TCR alpha sharing in monozygotic twins.

cDNA carried unique molecular identifiers, and a universal primer site was added by template switching. TCRdb re-called the 5' RACE reads with MiXCR, one entry per CDR3 protein. This sample yields roughly 350,000 distinct CDR3 sequences, of which 9% to 15% are seen a single time; approximately 7.6% belongs to the top ten. V lost 3 bases to trimming and J lost 4 bases, with 12 bases between them. CDR1 is WSHSY, CDR2 SAAADI, per germline. This CDR3 comprises 14 residues. These data were likewise used in another study, on yellow fever vaccine responses in identical twins.

This receptor was obtained from a woman aged 18-29 years in good health. V gene TRBV10-2 combines with J gene TRBJ1-1, with a weak D call TRBD1 (5 bases). The source material was CD8+ T cells sorted from blood. This chain's CDR3 is CASSEGAGSTEAFF. In nucleotides, the CDR3 is TGCGCCAGCAGTGAAGGGGCAGGGAGCACTGAAGCTTTCTTT.